One sample yielded the 13 T cell receptor beta chains listed below, sequenced in a study of beta chain features in type 1 diabetes. cDNA synthesis used the whole RNA isolate, giving expressed TCRB sequences. Repertoires were generated with immunoSEQ multiplex PCR, while TCRdb's copy carries only in-frame clones and drops some. This table holds approximately 470,000 clones, over 25% found once. The specimen was naive CD4+ T cells from blood. The origin of the receptors is a man aged 18 to 35 in good health.

This clone has a handful of counts. The V call is TRBV14, the J call TRBJ2-3; the D is unclear. This CDR3 has 14 amino acids. V shed 4 bases and J shed 3 bases, with 11 bases lying between them. Germline values: CDR1 SGHDN, CDR2 FVKESK. In DNA form, the CDR3 reads TGTGCCAGCAGCCGCCTTTCGTGGACAGATACGCAGTATTTT. Amino acid sequence: CASSRLSWTDTQYF. Together with reference TRBV14 and TRBJ2-3, the CDR3 gives the full variable domain: EAGVTQFPSHSVIEKGQTVTLRCDPISGHDNLYWYRRVMGKEIKFLLHFVKESKQDESGMPNNRFLAERTGGTYSTLKVQPAELEDSGVYFCASSRLSWTDTQYFGPGTRLTVL.

This clone was counted between two and nine times. The chain uses TRBV30 and TRBJ1-1, with D possibly matching TRBD1 (5 bases). The V gene lost 4 bases and the J gene lost 10 bases, with 16 bases spanning the gap. The CDR3 is 12 amino acids. Per the germline V gene, CDR1 is GTSNPN and CDR2 is SVGIG (reference sequence). The CDR3 nucleotides are TGTGCCTGGATCAGATGGGGCCTGGGAGCTTTCTTT. It is translated as CAWIRWGLGAFF.

The chain has TRBV7-9 and TRBJ2-1; D unclear. This CDR3 contains 14 residues. Germline V gene sequence: CDR1 SEHNR, CDR2 FQNEAQ (reference sequence). Trimming shortened V by 5 bases and J by 0 bases, and 8 bases separated the two germline ends. Here the CDR3 DNA reads TGTGCCAGCAGCCGTCGAGACTCCTACAATGAGCAGTTCTTC. Protein: CASSRRDSYNEQFF. Combining the CDR3 with reference TRBV7-9 and TRBJ2-1 gives the whole variable domain DTGVSQNPRHKITKRGQNVTFRCDPISEHNRLYWYRQTLGQGPEFLTYFQNEAQLEKSRLLSDRFSAERPKGSFSTLEIQRTEQGDSAMYLCASSRRDSYNEQFFGPGTRLTVL.

The gene calls are TRBV10-3 and TRBJ1-1, with TRBD1 matching over 7 bases. V shed 7 bases, J shed 8 bases, and the junction held 10 bases outside the gene matches. CDR1 and CDR2 (germline): ENHRY, SYGVKD. The CDR3 consists of 13 residues. In nucleotides, the CDR3 is TGTGCCATCACCGACTCAGGGGGAGGCGAAGCTTTCTTT. As protein: CAITDSGGGEAFF.

V gene TRBV18 combines with J gene TRBJ1-5; 7 bases line up with TRBD1. The V segment lost 6 bases and the J segment 3 bases; nucleotides outside the gene matches: 8. CDR3 length: 15 amino acids. Germline CDR1 reads KGHSH; CDR2 reads LQKENI. In DNA, the CDR3 is TGTGCCAGCTCCCCTGGACAGGCCTACAATCAGCCCCAGCATTTT. It yields the protein CASSPGQAYNQPQHF.

This chain uses TRBV4-1 with TRBJ2-7; D is uncertain. In germline, CDR1 is MGHRA, CDR2 YSYEKL. V was shortened by 3 bases and J by 4 bases, with 13 bases between the two germline ends. The CDR3 has 14 amino acids. This CDR3 reads CASSHGRQLYEQYF. As DNA, the CDR3 is TGCGCCAGCAGCCACGGTCGACAATTGTACGAGCAGTACTTC.

V usage is TRBV29-1 and J usage is TRBJ2-1; tentatively, D is TRBD2 (6 bases). The ends were cut back, 5 bases at V and 3 bases at J, with 14 bases in the middle. The CDR3 has 14 residues. Germline assignment: CDR1 SQVTM and CDR2 ANQGSEA. The CDR3 nucleotides read TGCAGCGTTATTGTAGCGGACCTCTACAATGAGCAGTTCTTC. Protein: CSVIVADLYNEQFF.

This chain joins TRBV7-3 and TRBJ2-3; maybe TRBD1 (5 bases). The CDR3 extends over 14 amino acids. Germline CDR1 SGHTA, CDR2 FQGTGA. V was trimmed by 4 bases and J by 2 bases, leaving 10 bases between them. CDR3 protein: CASSSGQTTDTQYF. The CDR3 coding sequence is TGTGCCAGCAGCTCAGGACAAACCACAGATACGCAGTATTTT. Combining the CDR3 with reference TRBV7-3 and TRBJ2-3 gives the whole variable domain GAGVSQTPSNKVTEKGKYVELRCDPISGHTALYWYRQSLGQGPEFLIYFQGTGAADDSGLPNDRFFAVRPEGSVSTLKIQRTERGDSAVYLCASSSGQTTDTQYFGPGTRLTVL.

This chain joins TRBV5-1 and TRBJ2-3; 11 bases map to TRBD2. V was pared by 4 bases and J by 5 bases, with 3 bases of the junction left unmatched. The CDR3 loop spans 14 amino acids. The germline CDR1 and CDR2 sequences are SGHRS and YFSETQ. The CDR3 DNA follows: TGCGCCAGCAGCCCAGGGACTAGCGGAGATACGCAGTATTTT. It specifies CASSPGTSGDTQYF.

The genes are TRBV7-9 and TRBJ2-1, with TRBD2 matching over 11 bases. From germline, CDR1 is SEHNR and CDR2 FQNEAQ (reference sequence). V dropped 3 bases and J dropped 6; count of bases not matched to a gene: 7. The CDR3 covers 16 residues. DNA for the CDR3: TGTGCCAGCAGCTTGTCTAGCGGGAGGCTACGCAATGAGCAGTTCTTC. It specifies CASSLSSGRLRNEQFF. Combining the CDR3 with reference TRBV7-9 and TRBJ2-1 gives the whole variable domain DTGVSQNPRHKITKRGQNVTFRCDPISEHNRLYWYRQTLGQGPEFLTYFQNEAQLEKSRLLSDRFSAERPKGSFSTLEIQRTEQGDSAMYLCASSLSSGRLRNEQFFGPGTRLTVL.

This clone was counted only a few times. The chain is built from TRBV7-8 and TRBJ2-3; TRBD2 is a possible D gene (5 bases). V lost 3 bases to trimming and J lost 2 bases, with 12 bases between them. CDR1 SGHVS and CDR2 FQNEAQ come from the germline V gene. This CDR3 spans 15 amino acids. CDR3 residues: CASSFAGPFTDTQYF. DNA of the CDR3: TGTGCCAGCAGCTTTGCGGGCCCCTTCACAGATACGCAGTATTTT.

V is TRBV28 and J is TRBJ1-2; 8 positions agree with TRBD1. V gave up 3 bases and J gave up 3 bases; unmatched junction bases: 6. The CDR3 contains 15 residues. CDR1 is MDHEN and CDR2 is SYDVKM in the germline V gene. CDR3 protein: CASSLSTGGYYGYTF. The DNA of the CDR3 is TGTGCCAGCAGTTTGAGTACAGGGGGATACTATGGCTACACCTTC.

This rearrangement joins TRBV5-1 to TRBJ2-1; 10 nucleotides agree with TRBD2. Unmatched junction bases numbered 4, after V lost 1 base and J lost 6 bases. The CDR3 length is 15 residues. Germline loops: CDR1 SGHRS, CDR2 YFSETQ. The CDR3, as DNA: TGCGCCAGCAGCTTGTTCCAGCGGGAGGGCAATGAGCAGTTCTTC. This gives the protein CASSLFQREGNEQFF. The variable domain in full, with the rest retrieved from reference TRBV5-1 and TRBJ2-1, is KAGVTQTPRYLIKTRGQQVTLSCSPISGHRSVSWYQQTPGQGLQFLFEYFSETQRNKGNFPGRFSGRQFSNSRSEMNVSTLELGDSALYLCASSLFQREGNEQFFGPGTRLTVL.